Below are 16 T cell receptor beta chains sequenced from a single sample in a study of T cells after yellow fever vaccination. TCRdb used MiXCR to reprocess the 5' RACE reads, holding one entry per CDR3 protein. Among a few hundred thousand distinct CDR3 sequences listed, roughly 7.5% were seen once. The sample here was PBMCs, taken about 49 days after the first yellow fever vaccination. These receptor sequences come from a man aged 18 to 29 who received the YFV17D yellow fever vaccine.

This clonotype was counted between two and nine times. This rearrangement joins TRBV20-1 to TRBJ1-2; D gene uncertain. The V gene's germline CDR1 is DFQATT and CDR2 SNEGSKA (reference sequence). The ends were cut back, 1 base at V and 3 bases at J, with 12 bases in the middle. This CDR3 region has 14 residues. CDR3 coding DNA: TGCAGTGCTAGAGCCTCGGGCGATTACTATGGCTACACCTTC. Its translation is CSARASGDYYGYTF.

This clonotype was counted ten times or more. This chain uses TRBV7-9 with TRBJ2-3; D not certain. The CDR3 length is 17 residues. Germline values: CDR1 SEHNR, CDR2 FQNEAQ (reference sequence). The ends were cut back, 5 bases at V and 2 bases at J, with 20 bases in the middle. This CDR3 is CASSRSTPPTITDTQYF. CDR3 bases: TGTGCCAGCAGCCGATCGACACCACCCACTATCACAGATACGCAGTATTTT.

This clonotype was picked up a small number of times. The rearrangement links TRBV7-2 to TRBJ2-3; TRBD2 agrees at 7 bases. The length of the CDR3 is 17 residues. Germline lookup yields CDR1 SGHTA and CDR2 FQGNSA. J was trimmed by 5 bases and V by 5 bases; bases with no gene match: 16. The CDR3 region is CASSPALFGEGRDTQYF. For the CDR3, the DNA is TGTGCCAGCAGCCCCGCGCTTTTCGGGGAGGGGAGAGATACGCAGTATTTT.

The CDR3 region is CATRGSSNTGELFF. Written as DNA, the CDR3 is TGTGCCACGCGCGGCAGCTCGAACACCGGGGAGCTGTTTTTT. The V gene is TRBV7-2, the J gene TRBJ2-2, with D unresolved. The germline V gene has CDR1 SGHTA and CDR2 FQGNSA. Trimming pared 10 bases from V and 0 bases from J, leaving 12 bases between. This CDR3 comprises 14 residues.

This clonotype was seen a handful of times. The chain couples TRBV5-1 to TRBJ1-1, with 7 nucleotides matching TRBD1. The CDR3 is 13 residues long. The V segment lost 7 bases and the J segment 3 bases; nucleotides outside the gene matches: 6. Looked up from germline, CDR1 is SGHRS and CDR2 is YFSETQ. CDR3: CASRSGQDTEAFF. In nucleotides, the CDR3 is TGCGCCAGCCGATCCGGACAGGACACTGAAGCTTTCTTT.

The chain carries TRBV2 and TRBJ2-3; 9 positions agree with TRBD2. In germline, CDR1 is SNHLY, CDR2 FYNNEI. Trimming at V came to 7 bases and at J to 2 bases, leaving 7 bases not matched to a gene. There are 15 residues in the CDR3. CDR3 sequence (DNA): TGTGCCAGCACCGAGGAGCGGGGGGACACAGATACGCAGTATTTT. It specifies CASTEERGDTDTQYF.

The chain couples TRBV6-5 to TRBJ1-1; unclear D gene. The CDR3 runs 16 residues. Germline CDR1 and CDR2: MNHEY and SVGAGI. With 3 bases removed from V and 4 bases from J, the gap between germline ends came to 18 bases. The CDR3 region is CASSYKPGPGGTEAFF. The CDR3 bases are TGTGCCAGCAGTTATAAACCTGGTCCGGGTGGCACTGAAGCTTTCTTT.

This clonotype was seen only a few times. The rearrangement joins TRBV4-3 to TRBJ2-5; 8 nucleotides line up with TRBD1. The germline V gene encodes CDR1 LGHNA and CDR2 YSLEER. There are 16 residues in the CDR3. V lost 1 base, J lost 6 bases, and 10 bases stayed unmatched. The CDR3 here is CASSQVFRGLMKTQYF. CDR3 in DNA: TGCGCCAGCAGCCAAGTCTTCAGGGGGCTGATGAAGACCCAGTACTTC.

This sequence joins TRBV18 and TRBJ2-5, with D tentatively TRBD1 (5 bases). Germline V lookup: CDR1 KGHSH, CDR2 LQKENI. V was clipped by 6 bases and J by 5 bases, with 16 bases between them. The length of the CDR3 is 14 residues. The CDR3 DNA reads TGTGCCAGCTCGACCGGAAGGAGACAGGAGACCCAGTACTTC. It is translated as CASSTGRRQETQYF.

This clonotype was detected many times. As DNA, the CDR3 is TGTGCCAGCAGCTTAGGGGTCGGCACCGGGGAGCTGTTTTTT. Its protein is CASSLGVGTGELFF. The V call is TRBV7-3, the J call TRBJ2-2; D unclear. V shed 2 bases and J shed 4 bases, with 8 bases lying between them. The V gene's germline CDR1 is SGHTA and CDR2 FQGTGA. CDR3 size: 14 residues.

This clonotype was counted only a few times. V usage is TRBV5-1 and J usage is TRBJ1-4; maybe TRBD1 (6 bases). Germline CDR1 is SGHRS and CDR2 is YFSETQ. The CDR3 spans 13 residues. The germline V and J ends were trimmed by 2 bases and 8 bases, with 10 bases remaining between them. The CDR3 sequence: CASSLTGAEKLFF. In DNA form, the CDR3 reads TGCGCCAGCAGCTTAACGGGGGCGGAAAAACTGTTTTTT. The complete variable domain, with remaining parts taken from reference TRBV5-1 and TRBJ1-4, reads KAGVTQTPRYLIKTRGQQVTLSCSPISGHRSVSWYQQTPGQGLQFLFEYFSETQRNKGNFPGRFSGRQFSNSRSEMNVSTLELGDSALYLCASSLTGAEKLFFGSGTQLSVL.

This clonotype was found once. V and J are TRBV4-1 and TRBJ2-5; D ambiguous. The CDR3 totals 15 residues. V gave up 1 base and J gave up 1 base, with 10 bases separating them. Germline CDR1 MGHRA, CDR2 YSYEKL. The CDR3 nucleotides are TGCGCCAGCAGCCAAGGATGGGTCCGCCAAGAGACCCAGTACTTC. This encodes CASSQGWVRQETQYF.

The genes are TRBV5-4 and TRBJ1-2, with a tentative D call TRBD1 (5 bases). The germline V gene has CDR1 SGHNT and CDR2 YYREEE (reference sequence). Trimming shortened V by 7 bases and J by 2 bases, and 18 bases separated the two germline ends. The CDR3 totals 15 residues. CDR3 coding DNA: TGTGCCAGCTCTTCTAGGGGAGGATCCAACTATGGCTACACCTTC. As protein: CASSSRGGSNYGYTF.

The rearrangement links TRBV6-5 to TRBJ1-6; 10 bases are shared with TRBD1. The germline gives CDR1 MNHEY, CDR2 SVGAGI. The CDR3 length is 16 residues. V dropped 3 bases and J dropped 6; count of bases not matched to a gene: 5. CDR3 bases: TGTGCCAGCAGTTATATCGGGACAGGGGCTAATTCACCCCTCCACTTT. Translating it yields CASSYIGTGANSPLHF.

This clonotype appeared a few times. The V gene is TRBV19, the J gene TRBJ2-1, with TRBD1 identical over 7 bases. Per germline, CDR1 LNHDA and CDR2 SQIVND (reference sequence). V was pared by 4 bases and J by 15 bases, with 6 bases of the junction left unmatched. The CDR3 has 11 amino acids. CDR3 residues: CASSSRQGRFF. DNA of the CDR3: TGTGCCAGTAGTAGCCGACAGGGTAGGTTCTTC.

This chain uses TRBV6-2 or TRBV6-3 with TRBJ2-3; 13 bases are shared with TRBD2. CDR1 is MNHEY and CDR2 is SVGEGT in the germline V gene. V was pared by 6 bases and J by 1 base, with 4 bases of the junction left unmatched. This CDR3 has 16 residues. The chain's CDR3 is CASSHGLAGGTDTQYF. CDR3 sequence (DNA): TGTGCCAGCAGCCACGGACTAGCGGGGGGCACAGATACGCAGTATTTT.